The 25 T cell receptor beta chains given below trace back to one sample, sequenced in a study of T cells in Graves' hyperthyroidism and ophthalmopathy. The CDR3 regions of TCR beta were amplified from RNA transcripts. A first-round RT-PCR of the TCR CDR3 used the HTBI primer set. TCRdb re-derived calls from the multiplex PCR reads in MiXCR, one entry per CDR3 protein. This table has roughly 530,000 distinct CDR3 sequences, about a sixth appearing once. The sample taken for sequencing was blood. These receptors originate from a woman aged 18-29 years with Graves' ophthalmopathy.

In regard to this clonotype: With a much larger clone just one base away, this may be a read error. This chain joins TRBV5-6 and TRBJ1-2; the D gene is possibly TRBD1 (6 bases). The germline V gene has CDR1 SGHDT and CDR2 YYEEEE. V was cut by 6 bases and J by 4 bases, with 13 bases left in between. This CDR3 has 13 residues. DNA of the CDR3: TGTGCCAGCAACCCACAGGGAAGCTATGGCTACACCTTC. Translating it yields CASNPQGSYGYTF.

The V and J genes are TRBV28 and TRBJ2-5, with D unresolved. Germline V lookup: CDR1 MDHEN, CDR2 SYDVKM. The CDR3 sequence is 13 residues long. V lost 3 bases and J 7 bases, leaving 12 bases between the germline ends. The CDR3 region has the DNA TGTGCCAGCAGTTTTTCCGATCCTCGGACCCAGTACTTC. Translation: CASSFSDPRTQYF.

CDR3 nucleotide sequence: TGTGCCAGCAGCTTAGAGGCCCCTGGGGCCAACGTCCTGACTTTC. Translated: CASSLEAPGANVLTF. The chain uses TRBV7-9 and TRBJ2-6; unclear D gene. This CDR3 is 15 amino acids long. V was clipped by 1 base and J by 2 bases, with 6 bases between them. The germline V gene encodes CDR1 SEHNR and CDR2 FQNEAQ (reference sequence).

This clonotype has at least ten counts. The CDR3 spells CASSFQRGAGNTIYF. DNA for the CDR3: TGTGCCAGCAGCTTCCAGAGGGGTGCTGGAAACACCATATATTTT. This chain links TRBV11-2 with TRBJ1-3; a weak D match, TRBD1 (5 bases). Trimming cost V 3 bases and J 2 bases, with 11 bases left between them. The CDR3 extends over 15 amino acids. CDR1 is SGHAT and CDR2 is FQNNGV in the germline V gene.

This clonotype was counted only a few times. The chain has TRBV20-1 and TRBJ2-7; TRBD1 agrees at 7 bases. CDR1 and CDR2 from the germline V gene are DFQATT and SNEGSKA (reference sequence). CDR3 length: 15 residues. Unmatched junction bases numbered 9, after V lost 4 bases and J lost 0 bases. CDR3 protein: CSAILQGKPSYEQYF. CDR3 DNA sequence: TGCAGTGCTATCCTACAGGGGAAACCCTCCTACGAGCAGTACTTC.

This clonotype was observed many times. The V call is TRBV30, the J call TRBJ2-7; a possible D gene is TRBD2 (6 bases). CDR1 and CDR2 (germline): GTSNPN, SVGIG (reference sequence). The germline V and J ends were trimmed by 0 bases and 0 bases, with 9 bases remaining between them. CDR3 length: 14 amino acids. The CDR3 loop reads CAWSVPGGSYEQYF. CDR3 in DNA: TGTGCCTGGAGTGTTCCCGGGGGCTCCTACGAGCAGTACTTC.

This clonotype has ten or more counts. The chain couples TRBV28 to TRBJ2-7, with TRBD1 as a possible D gene (6 bases). The V end lost 8 bases, the J end lost 0 bases, and 11 bases lay between the germline ends. Germline CDR1 reads MDHEN; CDR2 reads SYDVKM. This CDR3 comprises 13 residues. CDR3 bases: TGTGCCAGCGGGGGCTGGCCCTCCTACGAGCAGTACTTC. This codes for CASGGWPSYEQYF.

This clonotype was counted at least ten times. The chain couples TRBV27 to TRBJ2-7; the match to TRBD2 covers 9 bases. Germline V lookup: CDR1 MNHEY, CDR2 SMNVEV (reference sequence). The CDR3 consists of 19 residues. Unmatched junction bases numbered 17, after V lost 5 bases and J lost 0 bases. The CDR3 region is CASSTRGSGSMLHSYEQYF. As DNA, the CDR3 is TGTGCCAGCAGTACCCGCGGTAGCGGGAGTATGTTGCACTCCTACGAGCAGTACTTC.

This clonotype occurred many times. CDR3 in DNA: TGCAGTGCTAGAGCCCCTTCGCGGGGGCGAGAGACCCAGTACTTC. This codes for CSARAPSRGRETQYF. The chain links TRBV20-1 to TRBJ2-5, with D possibly matching TRBD2 (7 bases). Germline V CDR1 and CDR2: DFQATT, SNEGSKA (reference sequence). The V end lost 1 base, the J end lost 4 bases, and 16 bases lay between the germline ends. This CDR3 contains 15 residues.

This clonotype was detected many times. The chain recombines TRBV6-5 with TRBJ2-1; 9 bases are shared with TRBD2. The CDR3 is 14 amino acids. V lost 0 bases to trimming and J lost 10 bases; unmatched junction nucleotides: 4. CDR1 MNHEY and CDR2 SVGAGI come from the germline V gene. In DNA, the CDR3 is TGTGCCAGCAGTTACTCGCGGGGGGGTGGGGAGCAGTTCTTC. Protein product: CASSYSRGGGEQFF.

V and J are TRBV4-2 and TRBJ2-3, with 10 bases aligning to TRBD2. V shed 4 bases and J 2 bases; nucleotides not matched to a gene: 6. The CDR3 totals 16 residues. Germline V lookup: CDR1 LGHNA, CDR2 YNFKEQ. The CDR3 sequence: CASSRASGSSTDTQYF. The CDR3 nucleotides are TGTGCCAGCAGCCGGGCTAGCGGGAGTTCCACAGATACGCAGTATTTT.

V usage is TRBV6-1 and J usage is TRBJ1-3, with D unclear. Germline V gives CDR1 MNHNS, CDR2 SASEGT. The CDR3 loop spans 16 amino acids. Trimming left V 6 bases short and J 4 bases short, with 19 bases between. The chain's CDR3 is CASRDLSPPRGNTIYF. Written as DNA, the CDR3 is TGTGCCAGCAGGGATTTAAGTCCCCCGAGGGGAAACACCATATATTTT.

The rearrangement joins TRBV18 to TRBJ2-7; 8 nucleotides agree with TRBD2. Germline V gene sequence: CDR1 KGHSH, CDR2 LQKENI. The trim removed 2 bases at V and 4 bases at J, leaving 10 bases unmatched. The CDR3 has 16 amino acids. CDR3 nucleotides: TGTGCCAGCTCACCAGGGAGCGGGGGCATCCCTTACGAGCAGTACTTC. As protein: CASSPGSGGIPYEQYF.

This chain links TRBV6-2 or TRBV6-3 with TRBJ2-1; D unclear. CDR3 length: 15 residues. From germline, CDR1 is MNHEY and CDR2 SVGEGT. Trimming took off 7 bases at V and 4 bases at J, with 17 bases between the two ends. This CDR3 reads CASIQGRQRYNEQFF. The CDR3 region has the DNA TGTGCCAGCATTCAAGGACGCCAGCGATACAATGAGCAGTTCTTC.

The genes are TRBV15 and TRBJ2-5; 11 bases are a match to TRBD1. Germline trimming cut 3 bases from V and 5 bases from J; bases unmatched to any gene: 5. The CDR3 totals 15 residues. Germline V lookup: CDR1 LNHNV, CDR2 YYDKDF (reference sequence). The CDR3 reads CATSRDRGRGETQYF. The CDR3 DNA reads as TGTGCCACCAGCAGGGACAGGGGGCGCGGGGAGACCCAGTACTTC.

This clonotype came up many times. V usage is TRBV7-8 and J usage is TRBJ2-7; no firm D call. Trimming removed 5 bases at V and 7 bases at J, with 12 bases between. The CDR3 has 12 residues. Per germline, CDR1 SGHVS and CDR2 FQNEAQ. The CDR3 here is CASSPMAREQYF. In DNA, the CDR3 is TGTGCCAGCAGCCCTATGGCGAGGGAGCAGTACTTC.

The sample holds many counts of this clonotype. The chain joins TRBV7-2 to TRBJ2-7, with 7 bases fitting TRBD2. Germline values: CDR1 SGHTA, CDR2 FQGNSA. V shed 3 bases and J 0 bases; nucleotides not matched to a gene: 11. This CDR3 is built from 17 residues. For the CDR3, the DNA is TGTGCCAGCAGCTTGGGGGGGGTAGGAATGGTCTCCTACGAGCAGTACTTC. Translation gives CASSLGGVGMVSYEQYF.

This clonotype occurred many times. This chain connects TRBV5-5 to TRBJ2-7; a possible D gene is TRBD2 (6 bases). Germline V gene sequence: CDR1 SGHKS, CDR2 YYEKEE (reference sequence). The CDR3 spans 15 residues. V was shortened by 0 bases and J by 3 bases, with 13 bases between the two germline ends. The CDR3 protein is CASSLEGSGVYEQYF. In nucleotides, the CDR3 is TGTGCCAGCAGCTTGGAGGGTAGCGGTGTCTACGAGCAGTACTTC.

The chain employs TRBV15 and TRBJ2-3; the D is unclear. CDR1 and CDR2 (germline): LNHNV, YYDKDF (reference sequence). V shed 0 bases and J shed 2 bases, with 9 bases lying between them. This CDR3 has 15 amino acids. The CDR3 bases are TGTGCCACCAGCAGAGATCTCGGCCACACAGATACGCAGTATTTT. Translating gives CATSRDLGHTDTQYF.

This chain joins TRBV11-2 and TRBJ1-1, with TRBD1 matching over 8 bases. The CDR3 runs to 11 residues. J gave up 12 bases and V 5 bases, and 5 bases lay outside the gene matches. Germline V lookup: CDR1 SGHAT, CDR2 FQNNGV. The DNA for the CDR3 is TGTGCCAGCAGCACAAGGACAGGGACTTTCTTT. Encoded protein: CASSTRTGTFF.

This clonotype was found many times. The chain couples TRBV2 to TRBJ2-7; D gene ambiguous. V lost 3 bases, J lost 3 bases, and 6 bases lay in between. The germline CDR1 and CDR2 sequences are SNHLY and FYNNEI. The CDR3 spans 12 residues. This CDR3 is CASSEDVYEQYF. The CDR3 DNA follows: TGTGCCAGCAGTGAGGACGTCTACGAGCAGTACTTC.

This clonotype was seen at least ten times. The rearrangement links TRBV20-1 to TRBJ1-6; 7 bases line up with TRBD1. There are 15 residues in the CDR3. Trimming at V came to 6 bases and at J to 7 bases, leaving 12 bases not matched to a gene. From germline, CDR1 is DFQATT and CDR2 SNEGSKA (reference sequence). CDR3 sequence reads: CSAPSTGAGNSPLHF. The CDR3 nucleotides read TGCAGTGCCCCCTCTACAGGGGCGGGAAATTCACCCCTCCACTTT.

The chain employs TRBV5-1 and TRBJ2-5, with D possibly being TRBD1 (6 bases). The V gene's germline CDR1 is SGHRS and CDR2 YFSETQ. V was cut by 0 bases and J by 4 bases, with 13 bases left in between. This CDR3 spans 15 amino acids. The CDR3 bases are TGCGCCAGCAGCTTGGCAGGGGAAGTCGGAGAGACCCAGTACTTC. This gives the protein CASSLAGEVGETQYF.

This clonotype was counted ten times or more. The J gene is TRBJ1-2, the V gene TRBV7-2, with TRBD1 matching over 8 bases. Germline V gives CDR1 SGHTA, CDR2 FQGNSA. J gave up 2 bases and V 0 bases, and 5 bases lay outside the gene matches. CDR3 size: 16 residues. As DNA, the CDR3 is TGTGCCAGCAGCTTAGCTTTTCAGGGGGCGAACTATGGCTACACCTTC. Translated, it gives CASSLAFQGANYGYTF. Combining the CDR3 with reference TRBV7-2 and TRBJ1-2 gives the whole variable domain GAGVSQSPSNKVTEKGKDVELRCDPISGHTALYWYRQSLGQGLEFLIYFQGNSAPDKSGLPSDRFSAERTGGSVSTLTIQRTQQEDSAVYLCASSLAFQGANYGYTFGSGTRLTVV.

Details on this clonotype: A junction end diverges from the germline sequence, so it may reflect a read error. The chain couples TRBV19 to TRBJ1-5; the match to TRBD1 covers 7 bases. The CDR3 spans 17 residues. Germline assignment: CDR1 LNHDA and CDR2 SQIVND (reference sequence). The CDR3 region is CASGIEPTGWSNQPQHF. The CDR3 DNA is TGTGCCAGTGGTATAGAGCCGACAGGGTGGAGCAATCAGCCCCAGCATTTT.